The 8 T cell receptor beta chains given below trace back to one sample, sequenced in a study of neoadjuvant anti-PD-1 for oral cavity cancer. Sequencing was performed with immunoSEQ multiplex PCR; in TCRdb, only in-frame clones are kept and a portion is missing. Among more than 12,000 clones listed, 65% to 75% were seen once. Sample time point: after neoadjuvant nivolumab, at surgical resection. Sample: PBMCs, taken after nivolumab (anti-PD-1) treatment. The receptor set was obtained from a person aged 35 to 85 with oral cavity squamous cell carcinoma.

The rearrangement joins TRBV6-5 to TRBJ1-2; 10 positions agree with TRBD1. Per germline, CDR1 MNHEY and CDR2 SVGAGI. The CDR3 covers 13 residues. V lost 7 bases and J lost 3; bases outside the gene matches: 2. The CDR3 nucleotides read TGTGCCAGCACCGGGACAGGGGACTATGGCTACACCTTC. This encodes CASTGTGDYGYTF.

The V and J genes are TRBV7-9 and TRBJ2-3, with 8 positions matching TRBD2. With 2 bases clipped from V and 3 bases from J, the junction kept 4 bases outside the gene matches. The germline gives CDR1 SEHNR, CDR2 FQNEAQ (reference sequence). This CDR3 has 15 amino acids. This CDR3 is CASSLIPSGTDTQYF. In DNA, the CDR3 is TGTGCCAGCAGCTTAATCCCTAGCGGGACAGATACGCAGTATTTT. The full variable domain, in which reference TRBV7-9 and TRBJ2-3 provide the parts outside the CDR3, is DTGVSQNPRHKITKRGQNVTFRCDPISEHNRLYWYRQTLGQGPEFLTYFQNEAQLEKSRLLSDRFSAERPKGSFSTLEIQRTEQGDSAMYLCASSLIPSGTDTQYFGPGTRLTVL.

This chain links TRBV5-1 with TRBJ2-7, with D unclear. CDR1 is SGHRS and CDR2 is YFSETQ in the germline V gene. The length of the CDR3 is 15 residues. Deletions cut 0 bases from V and 0 bases from J, with 10 bases between. The DNA for the CDR3 is TGCGCCAGCAGCTTGGGGGGTGCCTCCTCCTACGAGCAGTACTTC. Amino acid sequence: CASSLGGASSYEQYF.

The CDR3: CASSVDGGAQETQYF. The CDR3 nucleotides are TGTGCCAGCAGCGTAGACGGGGGAGCCCAAGAGACCCAGTACTTC. The chain couples TRBV9 to TRBJ2-5; D might be TRBD2 (6 bases). This CDR3 spans 15 amino acids. Germline loops: CDR1 SGDLS, CDR2 YYNGEE. Trimming took 0 bases from V and 1 from J, leaving 10 bases between them.

The V call is TRBV15, the J call TRBJ2-1, with 12 bases lining up with TRBD2. The germline V gene has CDR1 LNHNV and CDR2 YYDKDF (reference sequence). This CDR3 comprises 17 residues. J was trimmed by 7 bases and V by 1 base; bases with no gene match: 8. The DNA for the CDR3 is TGTGCCACCAGCAGAGTGACTAGCGGGAGCAGGTTGAATGAGCAGTTCTTC. Amino acids: CATSRVTSGSRLNEQFF.

The chain uses TRBV5-6 and TRBJ2-4, with TRBD1 as a possible D gene (5 bases). From germline, CDR1 is SGHDT and CDR2 YYEEEE. CDR3 length: 13 residues. V shed 6 bases and J shed 0 bases, with 7 bases lying between them. This chain's CDR3 is CASKDRAKNIQYF. The CDR3, as DNA: TGTGCCAGCAAAGACAGAGCCAAAAACATTCAGTACTTC.

This chain uses TRBV6-6 with TRBJ2-1, with a tentative D call TRBD1 (5 bases). CDR1 and CDR2 from the germline V gene are MNHNY and SVGAGI (reference sequence). Trimming removed 7 bases from V and 10 bases from J, with 8 bases in between. The CDR3 spans 10 residues. As DNA, the CDR3 is TGTGCCAGCAAAGGGGAAGAGCAGTTCTTC. This translates into CASKGEEQFF.

The V and J genes are TRBV4-2 and TRBJ2-2; 7 nucleotides agree with TRBD2. The germline V gene encodes CDR1 LGHNA and CDR2 YNFKEQ. CDR3 length: 17 amino acids. Losses at the gene ends were 0 bases for V and 6 bases for J; bases not matched to a gene: 10. DNA for the CDR3: TGTGCCAGCAGCCAAGATAGGAGGGAGGGCCACTCCGGGGAGCTGTTTTTT. Translated, it gives CASSQDRREGHSGELFF.